These 28 T cell receptor beta chains originate from one sample sequenced in a study of blood T cell repertoires in COVID-19. The method was immunoSEQ multiplex PCR; TCRdb's version includes in-frame clones alone and lacks a portion of them. The sample shows a few hundred thousand clones, roughly 90% of them seen only once. The source material was PBMCs or T cells enriched from blood (not recorded which). The receptors shown here come from a woman under 40 who had recovered from COVID-19.

This sequence joins TRBV7-2 and TRBJ2-2; D is unclear. The V and J ends lost 2 bases and 6 bases respectively, with 13 bases between them. The length of the CDR3 is 15 residues. The germline gives CDR1 SGHTA, CDR2 FQGNSA. CDR3 nucleotide sequence: TGTGCCAGCAGCTTATACTACTCTAAGGCCGGGGAGCTGTTTTTT. This gives the protein CASSLYYSKAGELFF.

The V and J genes are TRBV7-9 and TRBJ1-6, with D possibly TRBD1 on 6 matching bases. The CDR3 contains 16 residues. CDR1 is SEHNR and CDR2 is FQNEAQ in the germline V gene (reference sequence). Trimming took off 5 bases at V and 0 bases at J, with 11 bases between the two ends. The CDR3 sequence: CASSEDRLSYNSPLHF. Written as DNA, the CDR3 is TGTGCCAGCAGCGAGGACAGACTCTCCTATAATTCACCCCTCCACTTT.

This sequence joins TRBV7-9 and TRBJ2-3, with TRBD2 identical over 12 bases. CDR1 is SEHNR and CDR2 is FQNEAQ in the germline V gene (reference sequence). Losses at the gene ends were 5 bases for V and 3 bases for J; bases not matched to a gene: 6. This CDR3 spans 16 amino acids. The CDR3 loop reads CASSPRLAGVTDTQYF. In nucleotides, the CDR3 is TGTGCCAGCAGCCCCCGACTAGCGGGAGTAACAGATACGCAGTATTTT.

The CDR3 protein is CASSPSASGRIMGTTDTQYF. In nucleotides, the CDR3 is TGCGCCAGCAGTCCCTCCGCTAGCGGGAGGATTATGGGTACCACAGATACGCAGTATTTT. The J gene is TRBJ2-3, the V gene TRBV5-1; 11 positions match TRBD2. V lost 5 bases to trimming and J lost 2 bases; unmatched junction nucleotides: 19. The CDR3 has 20 residues. Germline CDR1 and CDR2: SGHRS and YFSETQ. Drawing the rest from reference TRBV5-1 and TRBJ2-3, the complete variable domain is KAGVTQTPRYLIKTRGQQVTLSCSPISGHRSVSWYQQTPGQGLQFLFEYFSETQRNKGNFPGRFSGRQFSNSRSEMNVSTLELGDSALYLCASSPSASGRIMGTTDTQYFGPGTRLTVL.

The chain uses TRBV7-9 and TRBJ2-3, with a possible D match to TRBD2 (5 bases). Per the germline V gene, CDR1 is SEHNR and CDR2 is FQNEAQ (reference sequence). The CDR3 sequence is 15 residues long. The V and J ends lost 5 bases and 0 bases respectively, with 12 bases between them. CDR3 sequence: CASSPPGISTDTQYF. The CDR3 nucleotides are TGTGCCAGCAGCCCTCCGGGAATTAGCACAGATACGCAGTATTTT.

This sequence joins TRBV20-1 and TRBJ1-2; D might be TRBD1 (5 bases). CDR1 is DFQATT, CDR2 SNEGSKA, per germline (reference sequence). V was clipped by 3 bases and J by 8 bases, with 16 bases between them. This CDR3 comprises 13 residues. CDR3 residues: CSASAGPSSGYTF. The CDR3 DNA follows: TGCAGTGCTAGTGCAGGGCCATCGAGCGGCTACACCTTC.

This clone has a handful of counts. Other DNA sequences from this sample encode an identical CDR3 as well. This rearrangement joins TRBV4-1 to TRBJ2-1; 10 nucleotides align to TRBD1. Germline V gene data show CDR1 as MGHRA and CDR2 as YSYEKL. Trimming removed 3 bases from V and 4 bases from J; junction bases left unmatched: 6. This CDR3 has 16 amino acids. This CDR3 is CASSQGPGQGYNEQFF. The DNA of the CDR3 is TGCGCCAGCAGCCAGGGACCGGGACAGGGGTACAATGAGCAGTTCTTC.

The CDR3 DNA sequence: TGTGCCAGCAGCCGAGATTCGGCCTACAATGAGCAGTTCTTC. Translating it yields CASSRDSAYNEQFF. V is TRBV3-1 (or the pseudogene TRBV3-2) and J is TRBJ2-1; D not certain. In germline, CDR1 is LGHDT, CDR2 YNNKEL (reference sequence). The CDR3 contains 14 residues. Trimming cost V 4 bases and J 2 bases, with 9 bases left between them.

In this sample, this clone turned up once. Other DNA sequences in the same sample also yield this CDR3. The CDR3 bases are TGTGCCAGCAGCCCTCAGGGTAGCAATCAGCCCCAGCATTTT. It translates to CASSPQGSNQPQHF. The rearrangement links TRBV7-2 to TRBJ1-5, with a weak D call TRBD1 (5 bases). V lost 5 bases to trimming and J lost 0 bases, with 8 bases between them. Germline values: CDR1 SGHTA, CDR2 FQGNSA. The length of the CDR3 is 14 residues.

A word on this clone: Other DNA sequences in the sample encode the same CDR3. The rearrangement uses TRBV3-1 (or the pseudogene TRBV3-2) and TRBJ1-5; a weak D match, TRBD1 (5 bases). Trimming took 4 bases from V and 4 from J, leaving 8 bases between them. CDR3 length equals 13 residues. CDR1 and CDR2 (germline): LGHDT, YNNKEL (reference sequence). The CDR3 DNA is TGTGCCAGCAGCCGACAGAGTAATCAGCCCCAGCATTTT. As protein: CASSRQSNQPQHF.

The rearrangement joins TRBV27 to TRBJ2-7; TRBD1 might be the D (6 bases). Germline-derived CDR1 and CDR2 are MNHEY and SMNVEV (reference sequence). CDR3 length: 15 amino acids. Deletions cut 5 bases from V and 2 bases from J, with 16 bases between. This chain's CDR3 is CASSSTGMGAYEQYF. The CDR3 DNA reads as TGTGCCAGCAGTAGCACAGGGATGGGGGCCTACGAGCAGTACTTC.

Notes on this clone: At one end, the junction sequence differs from germline, possibly due to a read error. The V call is TRBV7-2, the J call TRBJ2-7; D not resolved. The CDR3 loop spans 13 amino acids. Germline loops: CDR1 SGHTA, CDR2 FQGNSA. The CDR3 region has the DNA TGTGCCAGCAGCTTAGCTTTGGCCAGCGTAATACGCTTC. Translation: CASSLALASVIRF.

The rearrangement links TRBV7-9 to TRBJ2-2, with a weak D call TRBD2 (5 bases). The V end was cut by 3 bases, the J end by 5 bases, with 10 bases between. In germline, CDR1 is SEHNR, CDR2 FQNEAQ (reference sequence). This CDR3 has 14 amino acids. The CDR3 sequence is CASSFFSGTGELFF. DNA for the CDR3: TGTGCCAGCAGCTTCTTTTCGGGGACCGGGGAGCTGTTTTTT.

The chain recombines TRBV9 with TRBJ2-7; TRBD1 agrees at 7 bases. V lost 8 bases and J lost 3; bases outside the gene matches: 17. Germline V gene sequence: CDR1 SGDLS, CDR2 YYNGEE. The CDR3 consists of 16 residues. The CDR3 region has the DNA TGTGCCAGTGGAAGAGGGGCGAGGGGGCTAGACTACGAGCAGTACTTC. This codes for CASGRGARGLDYEQYF.

V usage is TRBV11-1 and J usage is TRBJ2-5, with 7 bases matching TRBD1. The germline CDR1 and CDR2 sequences are SGHAT and FQDESV (reference sequence). CDR3 size: 14 residues. V shed 2 bases and J 2 bases; nucleotides not matched to a gene: 2. CDR3 in amino acids: CASSLNRGQETQYF. As DNA, the CDR3 is TGTGCCAGCAGCTTAAACAGGGGTCAAGAGACCCAGTACTTC.

Only a few counts were recorded for this clone. The chain recombines TRBV18 with TRBJ2-3; tentative D call: TRBD2 (6 bases). CDR1 is KGHSH, CDR2 LQKENI, per germline. The CDR3 runs to 15 residues. Trimming stripped 3 bases from V and 0 bases from J, with 10 bases between. CDR3 DNA: TGTGCCAGCTCACCGGCTAGCGTTAGCACAGATACGCAGTATTTT. Translating gives CASSPASVSTDTQYF.

V gene TRBV4-2 combines with J gene TRBJ1-2; no clear D gene. This CDR3 is built from 17 residues. CDR1 and CDR2 from the germline V gene are LGHNA and YNFKEQ. V was trimmed by 0 bases and J by 0 bases, leaving 14 bases between them. CDR3 nucleotides: TGTGCCAGCAGCCAAGAGGTGATGGGCAAGCCTAACTATGGCTACACCTTC. Encoded protein: CASSQEVMGKPNYGYTF.

The rearrangement joins TRBV4-1 to TRBJ2-7; 10 bases map to TRBD2. CDR1 and CDR2 (germline): MGHRA, YSYEKL. CDR3 length: 15 amino acids. V lost 0 bases to trimming and J lost 2 bases; unmatched junction nucleotides: 1. Written as DNA, the CDR3 is TGCGCCAGCAGCCAAGAGCTAGCGGGAGCCTACGAGCAGTACTTC. It translates to CASSQELAGAYEQYF.

V and J are TRBV7-8 and TRBJ2-7; a weak D match, TRBD1 (6 bases). This CDR3 contains 15 residues. Trimming stripped 3 bases from V and 3 bases from J, with 15 bases between. The germline gives CDR1 SGHVS, CDR2 FQNEAQ. The CDR3 protein is CASSFDRTEIYEQYF. The CDR3 nucleotides are TGTGCCAGCAGCTTCGACAGGACCGAAATCTACGAGCAGTACTTC.

V is TRBV7-8 and J is TRBJ2-3, with 7 bases fitting TRBD2. The CDR3 covers 15 residues. J lost 2 bases, V lost 5 bases, and 7 bases had no gene match. Germline CDR1 is SGHVS and CDR2 is FQNEAQ. This CDR3 is CASSQTGTTTDTQYF. The CDR3 DNA reads as TGTGCCAGCAGCCAAACCGGGACTACCACAGATACGCAGTATTTT.

This rearrangement joins TRBV10-3 to TRBJ2-3; TRBD2 aligns across 9 bases. Germline lookup yields CDR1 ENHRY and CDR2 SYGVKD. This CDR3 comprises 16 residues. J lost 5 bases, V lost 3 bases, and 9 bases had no gene match. The CDR3 sequence is CAISDSRGGGLDTQYF. The CDR3 region has the DNA TGTGCCATCAGTGACTCGCGGGGGGGCGGATTAGATACGCAGTATTTT.

CDR3 region: CASIYDSSSYEQYF. The CDR3 region has the DNA TGTGCCAGCATTTATGACAGTAGCTCCTACGAGCAGTACTTC. The V and J genes are TRBV2 and TRBJ2-7; a possible D gene is TRBD1 (5 bases). Germline CDR1 SNHLY, CDR2 FYNNEI. Trimming removed 7 bases at V and 0 bases at J, with 13 bases between. CDR3 length: 14 amino acids.

The CDR3 coding sequence is TGCAGCGCCCGGCGGGGGGCCAGCACAGATACGCAGTATTTT. Translated, it gives CSARRGASTDTQYF. J is TRBJ2-3 and V is TRBV29-1; 8 positions agree with TRBD2. Trimming removed 7 bases from V and 0 bases from J; junction bases left unmatched: 6. CDR1 and CDR2 from the germline V gene are SQVTM and ANQGSEA. The CDR3 is 14 amino acids.

This chain links TRBV11-2 with TRBJ2-7; 8 bases agree with TRBD1. The germline CDR1 and CDR2 sequences are SGHAT and FQNNGV. The J segment lost 4 bases and the V segment lost 0 bases, leaving 5 bases of the junction unmatched. The length of the CDR3 is 15 residues. The CDR3 loop is CASSLEAGGGYEQYF. In DNA form, the CDR3 reads TGTGCCAGCAGCTTAGAGGCAGGGGGCGGGTACGAGCAGTACTTC.

The gene calls are TRBV7-2 and TRBJ2-7; 9 positions agree with TRBD2. Trimming took 3 bases from V and 1 from J; bases not matched to a gene: 1. CDR1 is SGHTA and CDR2 is FQGNSA in the germline V gene. The CDR3 is 14 residues long. This CDR3 reads CASSFSGGSYEQYF. In DNA form, the CDR3 reads TGTGCCAGCAGCTTTAGCGGGGGATCCTACGAGCAGTACTTC.

The chain employs TRBV5-1 and TRBJ1-1; D is ambiguous. The ends were cut back, 2 bases at V and 7 bases at J, with 15 bases in the middle. This CDR3 region has 14 residues. From germline, CDR1 is SGHRS and CDR2 YFSETQ. The CDR3: CASSLDPAGIEAFF. The CDR3 DNA sequence: TGCGCCAGCAGCTTAGACCCCGCGGGGATTGAAGCTTTCTTT. The full variable domain, with the rest looked up from reference TRBV5-1 and TRBJ1-1, is KAGVTQTPRYLIKTRGQQVTLSCSPISGHRSVSWYQQTPGQGLQFLFEYFSETQRNKGNFPGRFSGRQFSNSRSEMNVSTLELGDSALYLCASSLDPAGIEAFFGQGTRLTVV.

The chain carries TRBV27 and TRBJ1-6, with 8 bases lining up with TRBD1. The J segment lost 7 bases and the V segment lost 1 base, leaving 3 bases of the junction unmatched. This CDR3 is built from 15 residues. CDR1 and CDR2 from the germline V gene are MNHEY and SMNVEV (reference sequence). This CDR3 reads CASSLLQGANSPLHF. The CDR3 region has the DNA TGTGCCAGCAGTTTATTGCAGGGGGCGAATTCACCCCTCCACTTT.

The chain has TRBV27 and TRBJ1-4, with 7 nucleotides matching TRBD1. V lost 2 bases, J lost 6 bases, and 3 bases stayed unmatched. The CDR3 is 14 residues long. Germline assignment: CDR1 MNHEY and CDR2 SMNVEV (reference sequence). CDR3 protein: CASSLTGTDEKLFF. The CDR3, as DNA: TGTGCCAGCAGTTTAACCGGGACAGATGAAAAACTGTTTTTT.